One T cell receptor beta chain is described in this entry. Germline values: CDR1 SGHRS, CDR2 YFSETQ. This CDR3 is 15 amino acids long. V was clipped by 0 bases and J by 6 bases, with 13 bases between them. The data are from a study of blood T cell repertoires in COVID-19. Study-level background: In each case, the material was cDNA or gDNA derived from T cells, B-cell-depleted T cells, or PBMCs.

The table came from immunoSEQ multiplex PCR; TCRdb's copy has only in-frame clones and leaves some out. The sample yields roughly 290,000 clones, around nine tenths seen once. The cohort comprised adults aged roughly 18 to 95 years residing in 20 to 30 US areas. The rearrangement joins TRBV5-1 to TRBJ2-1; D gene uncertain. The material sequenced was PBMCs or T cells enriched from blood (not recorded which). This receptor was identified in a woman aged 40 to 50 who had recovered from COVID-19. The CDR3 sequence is CASSLDSRVGNEQFF. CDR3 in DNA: TGCGCCAGCAGCTTGGACTCCCGCGTCGGCAATGAGCAGTTCTTC.